The TCR beta chain under discussion was sequenced for a study of cytotoxic CD8 clonotypes in ibrutinib-treated CLL. At the level of the study: Response samples were obtained once patients had received a median around twelve months of treatment, range 6 to 36.

Worth noting for this clone: Antigen unknown. One end of the junction does not line up with germline, which may come from a read error.

Points from the study as a whole: There were few public clonotypes, and on treatment they contracted or stayed stable.

TCRdb's copy holds only in-frame clones and misses some; the assay was immunoSEQ multiplex PCR. The sample consists of almost 85,000 clones, around 84% of them appearing once. The specimen comprised PBMCs, sampled before ibrutinib treatment. The receptor was isolated from a human donor with chronic lymphocytic leukemia.

The CDR3 DNA is TGTGCCTGGAGTGTTTGGCCTATTGTACACCGGGGAGCTGTTTTT. Protein sequence: CAWSVWPIVHRGAVF. J is TRBJ2-2 and V is TRBV30, with D tentatively TRBD2 (5 bases). The V gene's germline CDR1 is GTSNPN and CDR2 SVGIG (reference sequence). This CDR3 has 15 residues.